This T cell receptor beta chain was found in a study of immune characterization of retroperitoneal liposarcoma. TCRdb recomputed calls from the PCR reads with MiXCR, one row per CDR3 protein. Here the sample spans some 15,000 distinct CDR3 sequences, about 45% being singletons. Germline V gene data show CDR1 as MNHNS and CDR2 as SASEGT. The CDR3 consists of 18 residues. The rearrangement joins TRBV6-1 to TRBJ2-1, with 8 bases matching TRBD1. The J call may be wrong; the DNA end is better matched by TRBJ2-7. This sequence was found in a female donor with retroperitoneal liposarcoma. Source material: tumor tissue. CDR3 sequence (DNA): TGTGCCAGCAGTGAGCGAATGTTAGGACAGGGTGTCAACAATGAGCAGTACTTC. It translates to CASSERMLGQGVNNEQYF.